The present entry profiles one TCR beta chain with its context. Its target is unknown. Each TRB cDNA library was prepared by 5' RACE (with UMI labels). TCRdb reprocessed the 5' RACE reads and stores each CDR3 protein as one record, lacking DNA. Its table lists just over 40,000 distinct CDR3 sequences. These data come from a study of CXCR3-negative and CXCR3-positive naive CD8 T cells. The CDR3 contains 13 residues. In germline, CDR1 is SGHDT, CDR2 YYEEEE. Study outcomes and limitations: Diversity was high in both naive subsets and much lower in memory cells. TRB CDR3 properties were used to infer TCR strength, and surface CD5 was comparable between naive subsets. CXCR3 expression partially decreased after cryopreservation; most assays used fresh PBMCs. Naive cells that were CXCR3-negative or CXCR3-positive used TRBV-TRBJ genes alike, while memory cells diverged.

The sequenced material came from naive CXCR3- CD8+ T cells from blood. Noted subset: CD45RO-CCR7+CD27+CD95- naive CD8+ T cells lacking CXCR3 (TNR3-). The receptor's source is a human donor in good health. Some clones in this sample may be carry-over from other donors' samples. The V gene is TRBV5-6, the J gene TRBJ2-7; TCRdb names TRBD1, which stays unverified in the absence of DNA. CDR3 sequence: CASSSGQGNEQYF.